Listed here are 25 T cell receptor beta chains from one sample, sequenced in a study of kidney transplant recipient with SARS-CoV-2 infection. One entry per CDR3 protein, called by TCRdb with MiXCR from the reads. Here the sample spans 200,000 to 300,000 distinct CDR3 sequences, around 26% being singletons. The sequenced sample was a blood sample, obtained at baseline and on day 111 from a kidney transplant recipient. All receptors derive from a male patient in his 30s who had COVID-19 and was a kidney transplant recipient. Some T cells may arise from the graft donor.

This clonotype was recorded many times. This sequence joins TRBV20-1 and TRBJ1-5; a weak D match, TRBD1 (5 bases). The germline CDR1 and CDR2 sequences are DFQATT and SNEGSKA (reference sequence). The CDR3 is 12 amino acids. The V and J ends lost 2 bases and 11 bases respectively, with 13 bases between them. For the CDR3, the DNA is TGCAGTGCTAGACCAGGGTCGCGGGCCCAGCATTTT. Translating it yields CSARPGSRAQHF.

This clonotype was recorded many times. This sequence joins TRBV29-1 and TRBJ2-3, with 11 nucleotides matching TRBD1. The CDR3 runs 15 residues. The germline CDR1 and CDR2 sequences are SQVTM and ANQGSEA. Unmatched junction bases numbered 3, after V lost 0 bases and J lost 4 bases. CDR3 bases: TGCAGCGTTGAAGAGGACAGGGGGCGATCAGATACGCAGTATTTT. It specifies CSVEEDRGRSDTQYF.

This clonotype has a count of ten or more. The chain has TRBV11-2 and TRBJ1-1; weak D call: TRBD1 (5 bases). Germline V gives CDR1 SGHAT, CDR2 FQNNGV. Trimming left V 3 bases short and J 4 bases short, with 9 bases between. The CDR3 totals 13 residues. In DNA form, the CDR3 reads TGTGCCAGCAGCTTGGTGGGGCGCACTGAAGCTTTCTTT. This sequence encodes CASSLVGRTEAFF.

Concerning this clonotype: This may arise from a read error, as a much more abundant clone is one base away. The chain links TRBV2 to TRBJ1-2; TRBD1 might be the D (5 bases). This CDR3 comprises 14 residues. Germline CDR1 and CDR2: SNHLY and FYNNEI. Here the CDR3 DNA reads TGTGCCAGCAGTGAAGGGGGCCCCAAGTATGGCTACGCCTTC. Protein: CASSEGGPKYGYAF.

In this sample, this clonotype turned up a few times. The CDR3 sequence: CASSLGTSGSTDTQYF. DNA for the CDR3: TGTGCCAGCAGCCTTGGGACTAGCGGGAGTACAGATACGCAGTATTTT. The chain joins TRBV13 to TRBJ2-3, with 14 nucleotides matching TRBD2. Trimming removed 5 bases from V and 3 bases from J; junction bases left unmatched: 4. This CDR3 is 16 amino acids long. Germline values: CDR1 PRHDT, CDR2 FYEKMQ (reference sequence). Together with reference TRBV13 and TRBJ2-3, the CDR3 gives the full variable domain: AAGVIQSPRHLIKEKRETATLKCYPIPRHDTVYWYQQGPGQDPQFLISFYEKMQSDKGSIPDRFSAQQFSDYHSELNMSSLELGDSALYFCASSLGTSGSTDTQYFGPGTRLTVL.

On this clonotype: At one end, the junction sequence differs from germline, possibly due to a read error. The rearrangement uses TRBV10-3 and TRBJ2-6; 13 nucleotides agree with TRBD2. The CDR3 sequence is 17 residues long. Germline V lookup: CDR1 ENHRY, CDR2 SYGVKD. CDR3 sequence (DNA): TGTGCCACCGGACTAGCGGGGGTAAGCTCTGGGGCCAACGTCCTGGCTTTC. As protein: CATGLAGVSSGANVLAF.

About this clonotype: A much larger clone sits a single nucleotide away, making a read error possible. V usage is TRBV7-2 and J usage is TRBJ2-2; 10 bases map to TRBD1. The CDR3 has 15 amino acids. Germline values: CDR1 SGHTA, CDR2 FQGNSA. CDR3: CAGSLRQGATGELFF. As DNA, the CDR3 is TGTGCCGGCAGCCTGAGACAGGGGGCCACCGGGGAGCTGTTTTTT.

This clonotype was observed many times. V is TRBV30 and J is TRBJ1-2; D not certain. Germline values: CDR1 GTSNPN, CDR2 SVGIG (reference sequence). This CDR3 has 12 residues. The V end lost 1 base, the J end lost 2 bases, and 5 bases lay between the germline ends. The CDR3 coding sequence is TGTGCCTGGAGTGGTTGGAACTATGGCTACACCTTC. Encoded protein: CAWSGWNYGYTF. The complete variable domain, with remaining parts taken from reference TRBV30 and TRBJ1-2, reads SQTIHQWPATLVQPVGSPLSLECTVEGTSNPNLYWYRQAAGRGLQLLFYSVGIGQISSEVPQNLSASRPQDRQFILSSKKLLLSDSGFYLCAWSGWNYGYTFGSGTRLTVV.

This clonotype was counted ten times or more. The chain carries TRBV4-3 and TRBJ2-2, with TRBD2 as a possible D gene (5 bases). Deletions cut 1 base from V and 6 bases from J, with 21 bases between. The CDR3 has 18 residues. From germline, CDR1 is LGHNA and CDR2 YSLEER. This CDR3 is CASSQAVNRAVGAGELFF. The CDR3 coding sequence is TGCGCCAGCAGCCAAGCCGTAAACCGCGCAGTCGGGGCCGGGGAGCTGTTTTTT.

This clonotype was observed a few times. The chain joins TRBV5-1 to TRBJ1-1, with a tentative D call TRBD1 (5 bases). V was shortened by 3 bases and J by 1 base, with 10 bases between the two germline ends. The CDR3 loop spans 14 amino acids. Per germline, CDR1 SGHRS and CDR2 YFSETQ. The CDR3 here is CASSWTGTNTEAFF. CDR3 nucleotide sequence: TGCGCCAGCAGCTGGACCGGGACGAACACTGAAGCTTTCTTT.

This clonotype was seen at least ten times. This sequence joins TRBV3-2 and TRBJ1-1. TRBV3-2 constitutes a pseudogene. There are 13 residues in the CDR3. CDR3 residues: CASGETRNTEAFF. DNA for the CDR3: TGTGCCAGCGGGGAAACAAGGAACACTGAAGCTTTCTTT.

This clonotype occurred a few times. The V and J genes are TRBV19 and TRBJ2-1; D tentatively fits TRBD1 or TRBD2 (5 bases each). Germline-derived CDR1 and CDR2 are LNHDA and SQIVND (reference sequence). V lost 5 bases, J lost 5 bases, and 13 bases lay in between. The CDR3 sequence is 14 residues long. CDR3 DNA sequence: TGTGCCAGTAGTTTAGCGACAGATAACAATGAGCAGTTCTTC. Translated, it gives CASSLATDNNEQFF. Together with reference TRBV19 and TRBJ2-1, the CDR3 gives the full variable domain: DGGITQSPKYLFRKEGQNVTLSCEQNLNHDAMYWYRQDPGQGLRLIYYSQIVNDFQKGDIAEGYSVSREKKESFPLTVTSAQKNPTAFYLCASSLATDNNEQFFGPGTRLTVL.

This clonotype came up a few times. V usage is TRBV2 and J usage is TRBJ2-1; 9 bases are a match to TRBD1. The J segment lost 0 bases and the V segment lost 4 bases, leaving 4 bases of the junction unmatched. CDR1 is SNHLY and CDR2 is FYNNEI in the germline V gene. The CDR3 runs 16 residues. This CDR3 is CASSGGQGSSYNEQFF. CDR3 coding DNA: TGTGCCAGCAGTGGAGGACAGGGGAGCTCCTACAATGAGCAGTTCTTC. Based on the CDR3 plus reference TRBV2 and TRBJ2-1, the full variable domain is EPEVTQTPSHQVTQMGQEVILRCVPISNHLYFYWYRQILGQKVEFLVSFYNNEISEKSEIFDDQFSVERPDGSNFTLKIRSTKLEDSAMYFCASSGGQGSSYNEQFFGPGTRLTVL.

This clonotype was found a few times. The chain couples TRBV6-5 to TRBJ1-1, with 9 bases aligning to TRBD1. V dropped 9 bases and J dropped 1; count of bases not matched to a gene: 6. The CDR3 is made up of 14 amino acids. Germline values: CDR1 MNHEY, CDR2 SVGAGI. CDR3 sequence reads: CASRSGQGNTEAFF. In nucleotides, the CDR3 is TGTGCCAGTCGATCGGGACAGGGGAACACTGAAGCTTTCTTT.

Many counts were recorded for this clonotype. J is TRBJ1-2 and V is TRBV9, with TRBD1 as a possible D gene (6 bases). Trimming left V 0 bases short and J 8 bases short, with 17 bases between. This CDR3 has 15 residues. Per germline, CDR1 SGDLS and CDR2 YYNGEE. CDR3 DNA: TGTGCCAGCAGCGTAGAGGCGACGAAGGGGGGAGGCTACACCTTC. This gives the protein CASSVEATKGGGYTF. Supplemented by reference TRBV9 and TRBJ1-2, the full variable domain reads DSGVTQTPKHLITATGQRVTLRCSPRSGDLSVYWYQQSLDQGLQFLIQYYNGEERAKGNILERFSAQQFPDLHSELNLSSLELGDSALYFCASSVEATKGGGYTFGSGTRLTVV.

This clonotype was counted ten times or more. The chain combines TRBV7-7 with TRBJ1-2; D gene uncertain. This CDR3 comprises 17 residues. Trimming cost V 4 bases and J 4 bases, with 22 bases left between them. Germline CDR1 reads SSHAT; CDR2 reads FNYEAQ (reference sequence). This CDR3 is CASSSPPKCRKTYGYTF. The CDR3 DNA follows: TGTGCCAGCAGCTCTCCCCCTAAGTGCCGAAAGACCTATGGCTACACCTTC.

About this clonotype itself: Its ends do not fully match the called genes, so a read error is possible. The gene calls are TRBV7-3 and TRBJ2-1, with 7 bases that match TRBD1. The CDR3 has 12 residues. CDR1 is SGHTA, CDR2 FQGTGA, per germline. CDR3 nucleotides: TGTGCCAGCAGCCAACAGGGGAATGAGCAGCTCTTC. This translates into CASSQQGNEQLF.

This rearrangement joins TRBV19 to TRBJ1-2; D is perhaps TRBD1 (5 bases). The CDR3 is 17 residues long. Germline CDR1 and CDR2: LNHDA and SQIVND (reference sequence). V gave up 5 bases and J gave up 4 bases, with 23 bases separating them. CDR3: CASSRVRTNRKSYGYTF. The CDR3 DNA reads TGTGCCAGTAGTCGAGTGAGGACAAATCGAAAGTCCTATGGCTACACCTTC.

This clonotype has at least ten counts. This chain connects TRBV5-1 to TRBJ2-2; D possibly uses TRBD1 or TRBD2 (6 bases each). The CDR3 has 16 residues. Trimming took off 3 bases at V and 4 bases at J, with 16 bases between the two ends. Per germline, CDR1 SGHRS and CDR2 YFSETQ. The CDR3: CASSSGAGQGTGELFF. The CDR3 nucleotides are TGCGCCAGCAGCTCGGGGGCGGGGCAGGGCACCGGGGAGCTGTTTTTT.

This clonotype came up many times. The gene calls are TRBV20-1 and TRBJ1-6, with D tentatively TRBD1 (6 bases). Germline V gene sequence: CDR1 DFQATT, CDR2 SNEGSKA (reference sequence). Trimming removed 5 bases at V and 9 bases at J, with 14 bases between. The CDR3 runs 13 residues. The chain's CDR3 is CSAATGSSSPLHF. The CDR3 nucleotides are TGCAGTGCTGCGACAGGCTCAAGTTCACCCCTCCACTTT.

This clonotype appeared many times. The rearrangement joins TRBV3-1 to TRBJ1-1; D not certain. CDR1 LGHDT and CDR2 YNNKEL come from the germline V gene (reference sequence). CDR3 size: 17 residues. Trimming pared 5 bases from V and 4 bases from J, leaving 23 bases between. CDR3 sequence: CASSDSRPISIRTEAFF. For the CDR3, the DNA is TGTGCCAGCAGCGACTCTCGTCCCATTTCAATTCGCACTGAAGCTTTCTTT.

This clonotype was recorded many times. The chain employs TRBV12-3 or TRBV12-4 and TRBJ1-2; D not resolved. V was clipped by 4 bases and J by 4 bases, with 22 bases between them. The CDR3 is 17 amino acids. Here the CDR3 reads CASSWPHTAGKTYGYTF. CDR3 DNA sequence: TGTGCCAGCAGTTGGCCCCACACAGCAGGAAAGACCTATGGCTACACCTTC.

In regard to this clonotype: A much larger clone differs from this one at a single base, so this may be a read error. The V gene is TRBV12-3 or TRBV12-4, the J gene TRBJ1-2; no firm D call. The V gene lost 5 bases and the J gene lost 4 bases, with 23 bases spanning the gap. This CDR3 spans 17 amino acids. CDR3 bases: TGTGCCAGCAGTCAACTTGCCACAGCAGGAAAGACCTATGGCTACACCTTC. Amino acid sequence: CASSQLATAGKTYGYTF.

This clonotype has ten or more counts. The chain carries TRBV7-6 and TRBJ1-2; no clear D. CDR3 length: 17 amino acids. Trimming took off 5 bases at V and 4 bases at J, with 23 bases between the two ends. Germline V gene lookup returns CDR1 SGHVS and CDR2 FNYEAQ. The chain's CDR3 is CASSTTHESRKTYGYTF. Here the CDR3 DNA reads TGTGCCAGCAGCACCACCCATGAATCTCGAAAGACCTATGGCTACACCTTC.

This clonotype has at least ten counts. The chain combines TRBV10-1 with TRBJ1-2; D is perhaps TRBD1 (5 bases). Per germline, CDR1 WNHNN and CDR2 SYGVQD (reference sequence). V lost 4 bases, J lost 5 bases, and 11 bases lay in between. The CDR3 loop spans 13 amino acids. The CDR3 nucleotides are TGCGCCAGCAGTGCCGGACGGACATATGGCTACACCTTC. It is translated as CASSAGRTYGYTF.